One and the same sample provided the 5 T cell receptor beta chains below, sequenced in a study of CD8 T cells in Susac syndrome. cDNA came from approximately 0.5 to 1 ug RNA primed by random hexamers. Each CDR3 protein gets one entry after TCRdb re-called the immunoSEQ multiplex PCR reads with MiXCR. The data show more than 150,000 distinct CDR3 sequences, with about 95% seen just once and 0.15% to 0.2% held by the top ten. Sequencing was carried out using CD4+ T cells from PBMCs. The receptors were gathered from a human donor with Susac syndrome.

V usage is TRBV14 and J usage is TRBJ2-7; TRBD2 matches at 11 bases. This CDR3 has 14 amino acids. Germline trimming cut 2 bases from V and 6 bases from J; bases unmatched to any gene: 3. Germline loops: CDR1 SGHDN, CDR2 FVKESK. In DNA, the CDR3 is TGTGCCAGCAGCCAACCGGGACTAGCGGTCGAGCAGTACTTC. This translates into CASSQPGLAVEQYF.

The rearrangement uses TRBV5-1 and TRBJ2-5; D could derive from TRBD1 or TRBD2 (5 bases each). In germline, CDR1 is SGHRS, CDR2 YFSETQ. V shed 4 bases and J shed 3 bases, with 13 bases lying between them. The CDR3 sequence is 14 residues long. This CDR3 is CASSVGTAKETQYF. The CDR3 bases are TGCGCCAGCAGCGTCGGGACCGCGAAAGAGACCCAGTACTTC.

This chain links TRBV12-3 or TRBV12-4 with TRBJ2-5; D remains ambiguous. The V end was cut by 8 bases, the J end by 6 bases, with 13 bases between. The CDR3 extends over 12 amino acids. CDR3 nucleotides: TGTGCCAGCGGTCCGAGAGTACAGACCCAGTACTTC. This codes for CASGPRVQTQYF.

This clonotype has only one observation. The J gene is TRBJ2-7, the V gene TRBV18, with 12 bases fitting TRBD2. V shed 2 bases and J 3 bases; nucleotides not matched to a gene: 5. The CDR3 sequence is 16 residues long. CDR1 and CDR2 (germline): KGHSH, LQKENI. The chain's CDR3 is CASSPKLAGGNYEQYF. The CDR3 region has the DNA TGTGCCAGCTCACCAAAACTAGCGGGGGGAAACTACGAGCAGTACTTC.

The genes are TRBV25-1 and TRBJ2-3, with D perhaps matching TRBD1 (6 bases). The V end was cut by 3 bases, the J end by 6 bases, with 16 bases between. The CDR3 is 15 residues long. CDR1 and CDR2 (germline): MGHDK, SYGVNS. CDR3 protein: CASSESGDVLDTQYF. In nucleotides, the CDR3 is TGTGCCAGCAGTGAGTCAGGGGACGTCCTGGATACGCAGTATTTT.